This T cell receptor beta chain was captured by sequencing in a study of graft-versus-host responses after intestinal transplantation. Study-level information: Each transplant was multivisceral, liver-intestinal, or isolated intestinal.

In germline, CDR1 is MNHNY, CDR2 SVGAGI (reference sequence). The CDR3 is 16 amino acids. V lost 6 bases to trimming and J lost 0 bases; unmatched junction nucleotides: 5. Only in-frame clones appear in the TCRdb table, and some are missing; sequencing was by immunoSEQ multiplex PCR. The profile shows around 130,000 clones, over 85% of them singletons. General study results and limits: Recipient marrow harbored GvH clones, some of which surfaced first in ileum or blood. Patients who carried graft-donor T cell macrochimerism also had high graft-versus-host to host-versus-graft clonal ratios in their allografts.

This clone was recorded once. No antigen is known for it. The chain has TRBV6-6 and TRBJ1-6, with TRBD1 identical over 7 bases. This receptor was obtained from a human donor who received an intestinal transplant. The material sequenced was unstimulated CD4+ T cells sorted from spleen or lymph node cells, taken before intestinal transplant. The CDR3 reads CASSPGGSSYNSPLHF. As DNA, the CDR3 is TGTGCCAGCAGCCCAGGGGGGAGCTCCTATAATTCACCCCTCCACTTT.